The sequence of this T cell receptor (beta chain) was determined in a study of spatial heterogeneity in lung cancer. Study context: The average count in raw reads for each unique TCR and UMI combination exceeded eight appearances.

The study, taken as a whole, reports: Blood showed ubiquitous tumor TCRs more often at resection than at routine follow-up.

TCRdb itself ran the 5' RACE reads through MiXCR, one entry per CDR3 protein. The profile shows about 29,000 distinct CDR3 sequences, about 8.1% of them singletons. This clonotype occurred many times. Its cognate antigen is unknown. Time point in this sample: sample taken at primary tumor resection. Frozen PBMC, nontumor lung or tumor provided whole RNA, which was sequenced unsorted. Samples came from approximately 65 TRACERx patients with untreated early-stage lung cancer. The V gene lost 6 bases and the J gene lost 4 bases, with 11 bases spanning the gap. This CDR3 spans 13 amino acids. The sample consisted of PBMCs, taken at surgery. This sequence joins TRBV12-3 or TRBV12-4 and TRBJ2-3, with unresolved D. The receptor comes from a female donor with early-stage non-small cell lung cancer. CDR3 nucleotide sequence: TGTGCCAGCAGCCTTACTCTCTCAGATACGCAGTATTTT. Protein: CASSLTLSDTQYF.